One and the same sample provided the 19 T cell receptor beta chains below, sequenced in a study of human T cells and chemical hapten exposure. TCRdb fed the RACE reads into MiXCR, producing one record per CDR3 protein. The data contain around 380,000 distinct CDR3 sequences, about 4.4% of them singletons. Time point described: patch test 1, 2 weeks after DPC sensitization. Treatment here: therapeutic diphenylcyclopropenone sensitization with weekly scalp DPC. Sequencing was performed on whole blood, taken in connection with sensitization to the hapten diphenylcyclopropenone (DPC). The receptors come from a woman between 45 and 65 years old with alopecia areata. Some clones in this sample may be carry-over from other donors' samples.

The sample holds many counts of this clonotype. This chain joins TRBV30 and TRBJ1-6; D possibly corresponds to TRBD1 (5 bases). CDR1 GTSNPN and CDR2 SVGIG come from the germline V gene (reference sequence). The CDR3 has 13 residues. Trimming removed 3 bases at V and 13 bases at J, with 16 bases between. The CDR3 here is CAWRPGGGGPLHF. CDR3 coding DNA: TGTGCCTGGAGGCCTGGGGGTGGAGGGCCCCTCCACTTT.

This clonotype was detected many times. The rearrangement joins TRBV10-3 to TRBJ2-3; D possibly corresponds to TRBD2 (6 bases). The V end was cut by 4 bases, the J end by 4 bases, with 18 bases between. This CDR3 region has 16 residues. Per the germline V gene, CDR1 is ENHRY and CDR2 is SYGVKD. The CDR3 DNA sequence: TGTGCCATCAGTGGGGTAGGGACTGGAAATCCAGATACGCAGTATTTT. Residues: CAISGVGTGNPDTQYF.

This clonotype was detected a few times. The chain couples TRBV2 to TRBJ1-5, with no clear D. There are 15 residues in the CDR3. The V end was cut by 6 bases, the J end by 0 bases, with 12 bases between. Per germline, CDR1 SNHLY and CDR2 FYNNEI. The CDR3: CASRRASSSNQPQHF. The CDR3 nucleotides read TGTGCCAGCAGAAGAGCCTCTAGTAGCAATCAGCCCCAGCATTTT.

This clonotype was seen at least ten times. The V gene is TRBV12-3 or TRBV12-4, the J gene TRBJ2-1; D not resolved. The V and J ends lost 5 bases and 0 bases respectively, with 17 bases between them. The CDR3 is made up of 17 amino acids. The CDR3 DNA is TGTGCCAGCAGTGGGGATTGGACGGAAAGCTCCTACAATGAGCAGTTCTTC. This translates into CASSGDWTESSYNEQFF.

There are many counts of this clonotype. The CDR3 loop is CSAGQVGETQYF. Here the CDR3 DNA reads TGCAGCGCCGGACAGGTCGGGGAGACCCAGTACTTC. This chain connects TRBV29-1 to TRBJ2-5; 7 bases are shared with TRBD1. The CDR3 is made up of 12 amino acids. J gave up 5 bases and V 7 bases, and 7 bases lay outside the gene matches. Germline V gives CDR1 SQVTM, CDR2 ANQGSEA.

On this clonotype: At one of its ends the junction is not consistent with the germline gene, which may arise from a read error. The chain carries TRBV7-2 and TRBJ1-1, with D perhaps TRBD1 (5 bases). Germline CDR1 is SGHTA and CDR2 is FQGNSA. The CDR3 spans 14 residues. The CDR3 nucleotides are TGTGCCAGCAGGTTAGGTGGGGGAATGAGTGAAGCTTTCTTT. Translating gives CASRLGGGMSEAFF. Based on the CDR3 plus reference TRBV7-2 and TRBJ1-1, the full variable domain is GAGVSQSPSNKVTEKGKDVELRCDPISGHTALYWYRQSLGQGLEFLIYFQGNSAPDKSGLPSDRFSAERTGGSVSTLTIQRTQQEDSAVYLCASRLGGGMSEAFFGQGTRLTVV.

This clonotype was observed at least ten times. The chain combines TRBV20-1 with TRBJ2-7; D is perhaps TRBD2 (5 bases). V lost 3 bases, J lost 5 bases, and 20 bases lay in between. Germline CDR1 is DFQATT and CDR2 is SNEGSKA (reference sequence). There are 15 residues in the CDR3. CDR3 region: CSASAQRTASDEQYF. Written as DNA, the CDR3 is TGCAGTGCTAGCGCCCAGCGGACCGCGTCGGACGAGCAGTACTTC.

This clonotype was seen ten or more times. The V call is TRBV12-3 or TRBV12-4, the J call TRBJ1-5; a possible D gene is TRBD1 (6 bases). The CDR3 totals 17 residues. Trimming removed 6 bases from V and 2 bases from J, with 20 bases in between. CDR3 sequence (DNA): TGTGCCAGCAGCTCCCCGACAGGAGGGATTCGCAATCAGCCCCAGCATTTT. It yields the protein CASSSPTGGIRNQPQHF.

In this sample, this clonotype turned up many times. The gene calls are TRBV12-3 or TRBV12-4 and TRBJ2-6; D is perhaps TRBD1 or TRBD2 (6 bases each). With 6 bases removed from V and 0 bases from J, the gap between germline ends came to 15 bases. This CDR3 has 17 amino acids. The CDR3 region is CASRPGGRTSGANVLTF. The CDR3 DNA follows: TGTGCCAGCAGACCCGGGGGCAGGACCTCTGGGGCCAACGTCCTGACTTTC.

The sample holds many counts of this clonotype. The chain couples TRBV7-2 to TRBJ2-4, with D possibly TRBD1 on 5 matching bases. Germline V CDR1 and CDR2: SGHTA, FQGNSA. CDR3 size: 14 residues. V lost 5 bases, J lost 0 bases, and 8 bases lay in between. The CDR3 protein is CASSPQAAKNIQYF. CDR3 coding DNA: TGTGCCAGCAGCCCACAGGCAGCCAAAAACATTCAGTACTTC.

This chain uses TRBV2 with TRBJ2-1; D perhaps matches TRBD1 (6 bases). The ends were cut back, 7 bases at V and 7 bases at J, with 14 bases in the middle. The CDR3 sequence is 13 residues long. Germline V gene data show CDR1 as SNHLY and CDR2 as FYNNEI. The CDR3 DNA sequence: TGTGCCAGCACGGTGGGGGCGCGGAATGAGCAGTTCTTC. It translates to CASTVGARNEQFF.

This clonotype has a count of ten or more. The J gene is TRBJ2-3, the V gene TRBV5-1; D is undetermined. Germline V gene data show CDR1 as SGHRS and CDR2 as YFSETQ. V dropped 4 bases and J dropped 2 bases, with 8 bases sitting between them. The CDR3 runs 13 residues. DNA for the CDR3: TGCGCCAGCAGCACCCGCCCCACAGATACGCAGTATTTT. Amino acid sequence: CASSTRPTDTQYF.

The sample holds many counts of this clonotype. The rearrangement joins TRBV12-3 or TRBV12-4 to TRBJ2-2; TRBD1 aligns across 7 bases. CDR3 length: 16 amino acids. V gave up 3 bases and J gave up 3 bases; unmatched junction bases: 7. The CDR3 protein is CASSFPRQGDTGELFF. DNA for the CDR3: TGTGCCAGCAGTTTCCCCCGACAGGGCGACACCGGGGAGCTGTTTTTT.

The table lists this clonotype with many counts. The CDR3 loop reads CASSLGADYGYTF. The DNA of the CDR3 is TGTGCCAGCAGTTTAGGGGCAGACTATGGCTACACCTTC. V gene TRBV27 combines with J gene TRBJ1-2, with D possibly TRBD1 on 5 matching bases. CDR3 length equals 13 residues. With 2 bases removed from V and 3 bases from J, the gap between germline ends came to 7 bases. Germline assignment: CDR1 MNHEY and CDR2 SMNVEV (reference sequence).

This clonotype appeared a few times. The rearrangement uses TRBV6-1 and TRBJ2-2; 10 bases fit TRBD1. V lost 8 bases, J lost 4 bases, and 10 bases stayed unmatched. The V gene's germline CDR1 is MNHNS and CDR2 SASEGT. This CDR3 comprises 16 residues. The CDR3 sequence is CASPRAWTGGTGELFF. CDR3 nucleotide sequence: TGTGCCAGCCCCCGAGCTTGGACAGGGGGCACCGGGGAGCTGTTTTTT.

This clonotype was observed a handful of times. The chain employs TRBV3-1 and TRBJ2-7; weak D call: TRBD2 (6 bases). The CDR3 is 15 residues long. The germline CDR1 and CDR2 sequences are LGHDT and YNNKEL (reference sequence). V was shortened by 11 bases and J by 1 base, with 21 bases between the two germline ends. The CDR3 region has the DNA TGTGCCCTACCGGGGTGGGAGGCGGTTTCCTACGAGCAGTACTTC. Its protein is CALPGWEAVSYEQYF.

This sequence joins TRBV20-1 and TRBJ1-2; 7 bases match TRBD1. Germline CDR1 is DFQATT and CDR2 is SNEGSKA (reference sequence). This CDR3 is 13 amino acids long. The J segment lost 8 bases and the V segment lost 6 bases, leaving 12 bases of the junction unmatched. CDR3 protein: CSAPTGSFGGYTF. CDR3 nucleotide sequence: TGCAGTGCCCCGACAGGGAGCTTCGGGGGCTACACCTTC.

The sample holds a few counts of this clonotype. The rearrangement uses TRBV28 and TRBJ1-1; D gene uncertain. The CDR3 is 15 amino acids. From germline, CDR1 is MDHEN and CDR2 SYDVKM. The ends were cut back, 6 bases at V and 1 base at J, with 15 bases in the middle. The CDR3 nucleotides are TGTGCCAGCAGGGGAAGGGTCGCCTGGAACACTGAAGCTTTCTTT. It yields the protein CASRGRVAWNTEAFF. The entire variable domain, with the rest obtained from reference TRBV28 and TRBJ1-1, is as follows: DVKVTQSSRYLVKRTGEKVFLECVQDMDHENMFWYRQDPGLGLRLIYFSYDVKMKEKGDIPEGYSVSREKKERFSLILESASTNQTSMYLCASRGRVAWNTEAFFGQGTRLTVV.

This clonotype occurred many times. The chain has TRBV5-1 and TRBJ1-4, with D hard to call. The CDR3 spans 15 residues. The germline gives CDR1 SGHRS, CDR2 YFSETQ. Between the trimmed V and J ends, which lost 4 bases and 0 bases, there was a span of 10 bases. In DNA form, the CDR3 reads TGCGCCAGCAGCCTCACACCCGCAACTAATGAAAAACTGTTTTTT. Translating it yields CASSLTPATNEKLFF.